This T cell receptor (beta chain) came from a study of T cell responses to AZD1222 COVID-19 vaccine. Study-level findings and limits: The study found vaccine-associated CD4 TCRs spanning spike, dominant at 160-218 and 743-854. Donors were largely white British and mainly female; clonal diversity was possibly underestimated. At study baseline, merely roughly 6 AZD1222 recipients were seropositive.

Notes on this clone: What it binds is not known.

From germline, CDR1 is SEHNR and CDR2 FQNEAQ (reference sequence). Trimming cost V 3 bases and J 6 bases, with 20 bases left between them. The CDR3 sequence is 16 residues long. Clones were sequenced by immunoSEQ multiplex PCR, and TCRdb holds only the in-frame ones, with some missing. The profile covers under 150,000 clones, with 75% to 90% appearing a single time and roughly 3.8% taken by the ten largest. The source is an adult in good health. This sequence joins TRBV7-9 and TRBJ1-2, with no clear D. The source material was peripheral blood, sampled on day 0 of MenACWY control vaccination. CDR3 in DNA: TGTGCCAGCAGCTTTTTCGCGGGGAAGGGTAAGGATGGCTACACCTTC. It encodes CASSFFAGKGKDGYTF.